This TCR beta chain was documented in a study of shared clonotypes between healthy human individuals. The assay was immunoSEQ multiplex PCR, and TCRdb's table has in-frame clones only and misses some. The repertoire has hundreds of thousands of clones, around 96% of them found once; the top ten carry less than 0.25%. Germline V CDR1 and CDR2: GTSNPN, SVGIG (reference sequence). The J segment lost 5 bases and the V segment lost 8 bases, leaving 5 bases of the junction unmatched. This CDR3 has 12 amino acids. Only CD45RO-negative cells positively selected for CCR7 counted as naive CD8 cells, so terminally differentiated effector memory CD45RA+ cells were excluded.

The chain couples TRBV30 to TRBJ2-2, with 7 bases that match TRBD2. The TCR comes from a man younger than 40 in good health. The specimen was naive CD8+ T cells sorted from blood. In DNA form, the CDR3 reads TGTGCCCTCTGGGGGGGGACCGGGGAGCTGTTTTTT. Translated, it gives CALWGGTGELFF.